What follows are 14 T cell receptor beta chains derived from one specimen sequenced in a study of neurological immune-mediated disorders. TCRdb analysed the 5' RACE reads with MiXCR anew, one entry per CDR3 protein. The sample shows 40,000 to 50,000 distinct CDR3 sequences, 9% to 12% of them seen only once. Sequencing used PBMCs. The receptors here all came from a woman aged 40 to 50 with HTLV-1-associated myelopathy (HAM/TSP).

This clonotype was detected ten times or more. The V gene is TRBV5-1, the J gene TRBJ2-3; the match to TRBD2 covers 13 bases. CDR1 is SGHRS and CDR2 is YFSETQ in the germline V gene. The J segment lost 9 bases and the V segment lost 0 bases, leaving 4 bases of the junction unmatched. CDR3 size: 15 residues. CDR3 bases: TGCGCCAGCAGCTTGGACGGGACTAGCGGGGTCACGCAGTATTTT. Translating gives CASSLDGTSGVTQYF.

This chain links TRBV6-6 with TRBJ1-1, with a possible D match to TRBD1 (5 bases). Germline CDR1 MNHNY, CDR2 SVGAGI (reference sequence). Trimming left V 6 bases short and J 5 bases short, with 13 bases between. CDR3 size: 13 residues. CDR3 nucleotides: TGTGCCAGCAGAACGAGGGGATGGACTGAAGCTTTCTTT. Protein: CASRTRGWTEAFF.

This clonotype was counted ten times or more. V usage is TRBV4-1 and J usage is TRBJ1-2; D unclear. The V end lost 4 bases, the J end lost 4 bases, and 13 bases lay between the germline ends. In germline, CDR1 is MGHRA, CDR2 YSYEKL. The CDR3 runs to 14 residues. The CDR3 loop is CASSPEGRGYGYTF. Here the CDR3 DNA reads TGCGCCAGCAGCCCGGAGGGCAGAGGCTATGGCTACACCTTC.

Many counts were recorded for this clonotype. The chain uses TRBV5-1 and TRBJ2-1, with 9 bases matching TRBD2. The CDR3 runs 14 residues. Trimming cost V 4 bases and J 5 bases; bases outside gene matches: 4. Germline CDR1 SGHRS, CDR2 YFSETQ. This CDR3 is CASSSLAGNNEQFF. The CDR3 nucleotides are TGCGCCAGCAGCAGTCTAGCGGGGAACAATGAGCAGTTCTTC.

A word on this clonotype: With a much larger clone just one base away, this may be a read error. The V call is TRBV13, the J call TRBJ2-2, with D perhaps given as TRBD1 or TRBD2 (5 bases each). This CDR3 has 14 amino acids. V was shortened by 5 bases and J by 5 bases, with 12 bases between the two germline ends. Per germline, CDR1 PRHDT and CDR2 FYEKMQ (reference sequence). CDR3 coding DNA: TGTGCCAGCAGCCCTCTTGAGGGGACCGGGGAGCTGTTTTTT. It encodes CASSPLEGTGELFF.

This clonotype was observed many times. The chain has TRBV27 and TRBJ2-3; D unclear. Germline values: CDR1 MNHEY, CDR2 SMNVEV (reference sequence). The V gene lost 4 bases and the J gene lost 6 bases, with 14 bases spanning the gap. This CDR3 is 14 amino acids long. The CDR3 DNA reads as TGTGCCAGCAGTTCCCGTGAATATTTGGATACGCAGTATTTT. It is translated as CASSSREYLDTQYF.

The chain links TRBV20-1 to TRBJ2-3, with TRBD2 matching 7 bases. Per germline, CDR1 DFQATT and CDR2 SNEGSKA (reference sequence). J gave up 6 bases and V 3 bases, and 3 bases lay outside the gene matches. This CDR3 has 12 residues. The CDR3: CSARTSRDTQYF. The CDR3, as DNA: TGCAGTGCTAGGACTAGCCGGGATACGCAGTATTTT.

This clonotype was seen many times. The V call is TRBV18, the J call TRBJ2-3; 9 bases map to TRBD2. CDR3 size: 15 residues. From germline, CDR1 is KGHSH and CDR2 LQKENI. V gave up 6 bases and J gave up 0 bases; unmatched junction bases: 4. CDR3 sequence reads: CASSVAGASTDTQYF. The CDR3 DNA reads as TGTGCCAGCTCTGTAGCGGGAGCTAGCACAGATACGCAGTATTTT.

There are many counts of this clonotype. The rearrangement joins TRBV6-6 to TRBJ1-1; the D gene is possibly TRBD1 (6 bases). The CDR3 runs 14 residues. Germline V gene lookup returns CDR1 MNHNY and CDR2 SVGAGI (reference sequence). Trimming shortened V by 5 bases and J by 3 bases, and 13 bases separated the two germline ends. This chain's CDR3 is CASSKQGWDTEAFF. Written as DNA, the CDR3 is TGTGCCAGCAGTAAGCAGGGGTGGGACACTGAAGCTTTCTTT.

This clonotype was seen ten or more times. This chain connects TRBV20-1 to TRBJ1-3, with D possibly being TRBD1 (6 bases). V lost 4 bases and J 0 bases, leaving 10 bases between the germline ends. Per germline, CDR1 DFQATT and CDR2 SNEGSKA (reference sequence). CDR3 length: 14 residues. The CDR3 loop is CSANNRDSGNTIYF. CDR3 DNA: TGCAGTGCTAATAACAGGGACTCTGGAAACACCATATATTTT.

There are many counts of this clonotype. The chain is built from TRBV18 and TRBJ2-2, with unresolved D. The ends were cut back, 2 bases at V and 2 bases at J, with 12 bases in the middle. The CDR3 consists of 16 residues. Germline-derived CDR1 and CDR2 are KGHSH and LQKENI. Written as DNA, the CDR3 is TGTGCCAGCTCACCAATCAGACTGGTCAACACCGGGGAGCTGTTTTTT. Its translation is CASSPIRLVNTGELFF.

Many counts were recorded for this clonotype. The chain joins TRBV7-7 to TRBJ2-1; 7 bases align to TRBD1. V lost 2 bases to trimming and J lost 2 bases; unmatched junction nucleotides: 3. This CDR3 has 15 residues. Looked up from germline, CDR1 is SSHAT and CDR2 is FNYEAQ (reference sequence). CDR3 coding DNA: TGTGCCAGCAGCTTAAAGGGGGCCGCCTACAATGAGCAGTTCTTC. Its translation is CASSLKGAAYNEQFF. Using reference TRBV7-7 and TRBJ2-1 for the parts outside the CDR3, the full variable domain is GAGVSQSPRYKVTKRGQDVTLRCDPISSHATLYWYQQALGQGPEFLTYFNYEAQPDKSGLPSDRFSAERPEGSISTLTIQRTEQRDSAMYRCASSLKGAAYNEQFFGPGTRLTVL.

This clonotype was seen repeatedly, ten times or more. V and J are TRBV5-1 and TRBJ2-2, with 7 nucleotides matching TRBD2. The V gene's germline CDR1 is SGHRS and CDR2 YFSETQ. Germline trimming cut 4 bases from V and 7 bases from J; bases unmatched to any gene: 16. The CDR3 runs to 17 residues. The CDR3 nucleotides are TGCGCCAGCAGCACCTCGGGGCTAGCGGACCACGGCGGGGAGCTGTTTTTT. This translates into CASSTSGLADHGGELFF.

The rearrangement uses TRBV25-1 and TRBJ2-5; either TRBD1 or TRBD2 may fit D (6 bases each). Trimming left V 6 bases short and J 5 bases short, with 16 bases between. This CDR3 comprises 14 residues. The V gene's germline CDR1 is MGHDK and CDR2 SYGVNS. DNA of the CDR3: TGTGCCAGCAGACCACGTGGGGGGCGGGAGACCCAGTACTTC. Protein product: CASRPRGGRETQYF.